These T cell receptor beta chains were read from a single sample in a study of blood T cell repertoires in COVID-19. Profiling relied on immunoSEQ multiplex PCR, and the TCRdb table lists in-frame clones only, not all of them. Of roughly 400,000 clones in the sample, approximately 90% were seen once. Sequenced sample: PBMCs or T cells enriched from blood (not recorded which). Source of these receptors: a woman between 18 and 29 years old who had been exposed to COVID-19. Both conserved end residues are part of each CDR3. A D gene is named only where the DNA matches it firmly. Some rows have no size entry. The others give once, few or many, or a class for an expanded clone.

DNA: TGTGCCAGCCACCCCGGCGGGTTCCCCTACGAGCAGTACTTC
CDR3: CASHPGGFPYEQYF
J: TRBJ2-7
V: TRBV28
size: NA
D: NA

DNA: TGTGCCAGCAGTTCATTCTGGGGGGTTCGGCACGAAGCTTTCTTT
CDR3: CASSSFWGVRHEAFF
J: TRBJ1-1
V: TRBV28
size: NA
D: NA

DNA: TGCGCCAGCAGCTATACAGGGGGCTCTGGAAACACCATATATTTT
CDR3: CASSYTGGSGNTIYF
J: TRBJ1-3
V: TRBV4-1
size: NA
D: TRBD1

DNA: TGTGCCAGCAGCCAAGGGGGCTCCTCGGGTGGCTACACCTTC
CDR3: CASSQGGSSGGYTF
J: TRBJ1-2
V: TRBV28
size: NA
D: TRBD1

DNA: TGCGCCAGCAGCCCTGGACAGGGTGGCTCACCCCTCCACTTT
CDR3: CASSPGQGGSPLHF
J: TRBJ1-6
V: TRBV5-1
size: once
D: TRBD1

DNA: TGTGCCACCAGTGATCGAACCGGGACAGAAAACACCGGGGAGCTGTTTTTT
CDR3: CATSDRTGTENTGELFF
J: TRBJ2-2
V: TRBV24-1
size: NA
D: TRBD1

DNA: TGTGCCAGCAGTTACACGGCAGGGAGCAATCAGCCCCAGCATTTT
CDR3: CASSYTAGSNQPQHF
J: TRBJ1-5
V: TRBV6-2/TRBV6-3
size: NA
D: NA

DNA: TGCGCCAGCAGTCCCGGGACTAGCGGATACAATGAGCAGTTCTTC
CDR3: CASSPGTSGYNEQFF
J: TRBJ2-1
V: TRBV10-1
size: NA
D: TRBD2

DNA: TGTGCCAGCAGGGCGGGACTCGACACCGGGGAGCTGTTTTTT
CDR3: CASRAGLDTGELFF
J: TRBJ2-2
V: TRBV2
size: NA
D: NA

DNA: TGCAGCGCCAGAGGAGGGTGGGGCACTGAAGCTTTCTTT
CDR3: CSARGGWGTEAFF
J: TRBJ1-1
V: TRBV29-1
size: NA
D: NA

DNA: TGCGCCAGCAGCTCGGACAGGGGTCTAGCGGGAGGGCCCAATGAGCAGTTCTTC
CDR3: CASSSDRGLAGGPNEQFF
J: TRBJ2-1
V: TRBV5-1
size: NA
D: TRBD2

DNA: TGTGCCAGCAGTGAAGCTAGCCAGGGGGCAGGCTACGAGCAGTACTTC
CDR3: CASSEASQGAGYEQYF
J: TRBJ2-7
V: TRBV6-1
size: NA
D: TRBD1

DNA: TGTGCCAGCAGGGCGGGGGGGAGCACAGATACGCAGTATTTT
CDR3: CASRAGGSTDTQYF
J: TRBJ2-3
V: TRBV5-4
size: NA
D: TRBD2

DNA: TGTGCCAGCAGTTACTCTACAGATTCCTACGAGCAGTACTTC
CDR3: CASSYSTDSYEQYF
J: TRBJ2-7
V: TRBV6-5
size: NA
D: NA

DNA: TGTGCCAGCAGCCAAGAATTACGGGGGGGAACAGATACGCAGTATTTT
CDR3: CASSQELRGGTDTQYF
J: TRBJ2-3
V: TRBV4-2
size: NA
D: TRBD2

DNA: TGTGCCAGCAGTTACCGACAGGGGGAGACTGAAGCTTTCTTT
CDR3: CASSYRQGETEAFF
J: TRBJ1-1
V: TRBV6-2/TRBV6-3
size: NA
D: TRBD1